This entry features one TCR beta chain sequence. Trimming removed 0 bases at V and 3 bases at J, with 6 bases between. This CDR3 has 13 amino acids. Germline CDR1 is SGHRS and CDR2 is YFSETQ. Samples were assayed with immunoSEQ v3.0 at survey level. Some clones are missing from TCRdb's copy, which holds only in-frame ones; the method was immunoSEQ multiplex PCR. The sample includes about 33,000 clones, approximately 97% seen only once; the top ten take 2.5% to 3%. These data are taken from a study of long-term antiretroviral therapy in people with HIV. The material sequenced was unsorted PBMCs, taken 6.9 years after starting antiretroviral therapy. The rearrangement uses TRBV5-1 and TRBJ1-1, with a possible D match to TRBD1 (5 bases). The TCR comes from a man aged 25-45 years with HIV. CDR3 sequence reads: CASSLEGHTEAFF. For the CDR3, the DNA is TGCGCCAGCAGCTTGGAGGGGCACACTGAAGCTTTCTTT.